This entry is about one T cell receptor (beta chain). This sample was included in a study of T cells in Graves' hyperthyroidism and ophthalmopathy. TCR beta CDR3 region amplification was performed from RNA transcripts. With the HTBI primer set, the TCR CDR3 went through a first round of RT-PCR. TCRdb re-analysed the multiplex PCR reads in MiXCR, keeping a single row per CDR3 protein. The sample lists 85,000 to 110,000 distinct CDR3 sequences, approximately 50% occurring once. This sequence was found in a man aged 35 to 55 with Graves' hyperthyroidism. The sample comprised blood.

The CDR3 loop is CASSLGTALFGYTF. CDR3 nucleotide sequence: TGTGCCAGCAGCTTAGGGACAGCCCTATTCGGCTACACCTTC. The genes are TRBV7-9 and TRBJ1-2, with D possibly being TRBD1 (6 bases). The CDR3 runs 14 residues. Germline V CDR1 and CDR2: SEHNR, FQNEAQ (reference sequence). Trimming took 1 base from V and 8 from J, leaving 14 bases between them.